This is a list of T cell receptor beta chains from one sample in a study of control samples from healthy donors and cancer patients. TCRdb's table, derived via immunoSEQ multiplex PCR, lists solely in-frame clones and lacks some. This repertoire shows about 55,000 clones, approximately 91% found once; its top ten account for more than 3.5%. What was sequenced was blood. These receptors originate from a middle-aged man in good health. The CDR3 runs from the conserved cysteine through the conserved F or W. D genes are given only for firm matches. The size entry is marked missing in some rows and otherwise reads once, few, many or a size class.

V gene: TRBV5-5; clone size: -; D gene: -; J gene: TRBJ1-4; CDR3 protein: CASSFQGRNEKLFF; CDR3 DNA: TGTGCCAGCAGCTTTCAGGGACGGAATGAAAAACTGTTTTTT
V gene: TRBV27; clone size: -; D gene: -; J gene: TRBJ1-1; CDR3 protein: CASRSEDGGRGTEAFF; CDR3 DNA: TGTGCCAGCCGTTCGGAGGACGGTGGAAGGGGCACTGAAGCTTTCTTT
V gene: TRBV7-3; clone size: -; D gene: -; J gene: TRBJ1-1; CDR3 protein: CASSPYGGLNTEAFF; CDR3 DNA: TGTGCCAGCAGCCCCTACGGGGGTTTGAACACTGAAGCTTTCTTT
V gene: TRBV20-1; clone size: -; D gene: -; J gene: TRBJ2-7; CDR3 protein: CSARASGEQYF; CDR3 DNA: TGCAGTGCTAGGGCCTCTGGCGAGCAGTACTTC
V gene: TRBV6-2/TRBV6-3; clone size: -; D gene: -; J gene: TRBJ2-7; CDR3 protein: CASSWSGYEQYF; CDR3 DNA: TGTGCCAGCAGTTGGTCCGGCTACGAGCAGTACTTC
V gene: TRBV2; clone size: -; D gene: -; J gene: TRBJ2-1; CDR3 protein: CASSEALQGTKQFF; CDR3 DNA: TGTGCCAGCAGTGAAGCGCTTCAGGGAACGAAGCAGTTCTTC
V gene: TRBV3-1/TRBV3-2; clone size: -; D gene: -; J gene: TRBJ1-2; CDR3 protein: CASSQGSPGYDNYGYTF; CDR3 DNA: TGTGCCAGCAGCCAAGGATCGCCGGGATACGATAACTATGGCTACACCTTC
V gene: TRBV6-5; clone size: -; D gene: TRBD2; J gene: TRBJ2-5; CDR3 protein: CASSSLLAAKETQYF; CDR3 DNA: TGTGCCAGCAGTAGCCTCCTAGCGGCCAAAGAGACCCAGTACTTC
V gene: TRBV30; clone size: -; D gene: TRBD1; J gene: TRBJ1-4; CDR3 protein: CAASGTGNEKLFF; CDR3 DNA: TGTGCCGCTAGCGGGACAGGCAATGAAAAACTGTTTTTT
V gene: TRBV28; clone size: -; D gene: -; J gene: TRBJ2-1; CDR3 protein: CASSPPPGPGENEQFF; CDR3 DNA: TGTGCCAGCAGTCCACCCCCCGGTCCGGGAGAGAATGAGCAGTTCTTC
V gene: TRBV19; clone size: -; D gene: TRBD1; J gene: TRBJ1-3; CDR3 protein: CASSGQGAGNTIYF; CDR3 DNA: TGTGCCAGCTCGGGACAGGGGGCTGGAAACACCATATATTTT
V gene: TRBV7-3; clone size: -; D gene: -; J gene: TRBJ2-2; CDR3 protein: CASRRLRISPGELFF; CDR3 DNA: TGTGCCAGCAGAAGGCTACGCATCTCCCCCGGGGAGCTGTTTTTT
V gene: TRBV12-3/TRBV12-4; clone size: once; D gene: -; J gene: TRBJ2-7; CDR3 protein: CLGGPPPEQYF; CDR3 DNA: TGCTTGGGAGGTCCTCCCCCCGAGCAGTACTTC
V gene: TRBV21-1; clone size: -; D gene: -; J gene: TRBJ1-5; CDR3 protein: CASSPWGRGQPQHF; CDR3 DNA: TGTGCCAGCAGCCCCTGGGGGAGGGGTCAGCCCCAGCATTTT
V gene: TRBV19; clone size: once; D gene: TRBD1; J gene: TRBJ2-5; CDR3 protein: CATREDRAGGETQYF; CDR3 DNA: TGTGCCACTAGGGAGGACAGGGCCGGCGGAGAGACCCAGTACTTC
V gene: TRBV27; clone size: -; D gene: TRBD2; J gene: TRBJ2-7; CDR3 protein: CASSKGLAGAGQYF; CDR3 DNA: TGTGCCAGCAGTAAGGGACTAGCGGGAGCCGGGCAGTACTTC
V gene: TRBV5-1; clone size: -; D gene: TRBD2; J gene: TRBJ2-1; CDR3 protein: CASSLVAGGRNEQFF; CDR3 DNA: TGCGCCAGCAGCTTGGTAGCGGGAGGAAGGAATGAGCAGTTCTTC
V gene: TRBV27; clone size: -; D gene: -; J gene: TRBJ2-3; CDR3 protein: CASSLLIGSTDTQYF; CDR3 DNA: TGTGCCAGCAGTTTACTTATCGGTTCGACAGATACGCAGTATTTT
V gene: TRBV18; clone size: -; D gene: -; J gene: TRBJ2-3; CDR3 protein: CASSPSWSKPADTQYF; CDR3 DNA: TGTGCCAGCTCACCGTCCTGGAGCAAACCGGCAGATACGCAGTATTTT
V gene: TRBV10-3; clone size: -; D gene: -; J gene: TRBJ1-4; CDR3 protein: CASRDSGGVNEKLFF; CDR3 DNA: TGTGCCTCCAGGGACTCTGGAGGAGTAAATGAAAAACTGTTTTTT
V gene: TRBV15; clone size: -; D gene: -; J gene: TRBJ1-5; CDR3 protein: CATSRDYGVTKNQPQHF; CDR3 DNA: TGTGCCACCAGCAGAGATTACGGGGTAACGAAGAATCAGCCCCAGCATTTT
V gene: TRBV27; clone size: -; D gene: -; J gene: TRBJ1-5; CDR3 protein: CASSLGKGGNQPQHF; CDR3 DNA: TGTGCCAGCAGTTTGGGTAAGGGAGGCAATCAGCCCCAGCATTTT
V gene: TRBV9; clone size: -; D gene: TRBD2; J gene: TRBJ2-3; CDR3 protein: CASSPRTSGRITDTQYF; CDR3 DNA: TGTGCCAGCAGCCCAAGGACTAGCGGGAGGATCACAGATACGCAGTATTTT
V gene: TRBV5-1; clone size: -; D gene: -; J gene: TRBJ2-1; CDR3 protein: CASSPPGSGQFF; CDR3 DNA: TGCGCCAGCAGCCCCCCAGGATCTGGGCAGTTCTTC
V gene: TRBV28; clone size: -; D gene: -; J gene: TRBJ1-1; CDR3 protein: CASSLWVGIVAEAFF; CDR3 DNA: TGTGCCAGCAGTTTATGGGTAGGGATTGTGGCTGAAGCTTTCTTT
V gene: TRBV6-5; clone size: -; D gene: -; J gene: TRBJ1-6; CDR3 protein: CASRGSRTVSPLHF; CDR3 DNA: TGTGCCAGCAGAGGCTCCCGGACCGTTTCACCCCTCCACTTT
V gene: TRBV2; clone size: -; D gene: -; J gene: TRBJ2-5; CDR3 protein: CAGRLSIQETQYF; CDR3 DNA: TGTGCAGGACGGCTCTCCATTCAAGAGACCCAGTACTTC
V gene: TRBV6-5; clone size: -; D gene: -; J gene: TRBJ1-5; CDR3 protein: CASSYSWTDNQPQHF; CDR3 DNA: TGTGCCAGCAGTTACTCGTGGACGGACAATCAGCCCCAGCATTTT
V gene: TRBV25-1; clone size: few; D gene: TRBD1; J gene: TRBJ1-6; CDR3 protein: CASSFAQGYSPLHF; CDR3 DNA: TGTGCCAGCAGCTTTGCACAGGGGTATTCACCCCTCCACTTT
V gene: TRBV5-1; clone size: -; D gene: TRBD1; J gene: TRBJ2-7; CDR3 protein: CASSAGYTGGPSYEQYF; CDR3 DNA: TGCGCCAGCAGCGCTGGATACACAGGGGGTCCGTCCTACGAGCAGTACTTC
V gene: TRBV5-6; clone size: -; D gene: -; J gene: TRBJ2-1; CDR3 protein: CASSFEEISYNEQFF; CDR3 DNA: TGTGCCAGCAGCTTTGAGGAGATTTCCTACAATGAGCAGTTCTTC
V gene: TRBV6-6; clone size: -; D gene: -; J gene: TRBJ2-7; CDR3 protein: CASNTGGNYEQYF; CDR3 DNA: TGTGCCAGTAATACGGGTGGAAACTACGAGCAGTACTTC
V gene: TRBV7-2; clone size: -; D gene: -; J gene: TRBJ2-7; CDR3 protein: CASSLGRLRYEQYF; CDR3 DNA: TGTGCCAGCAGCTTAGGACGCCTGAGGTACGAGCAGTACTTC
V gene: TRBV19; clone size: once; D gene: TRBD1; J gene: TRBJ1-2; CDR3 protein: CASSPRDRGGYTF; CDR3 DNA: TGTGCCAGTAGTCCCCGGGACAGGGGCGGCTACACCTTC
V gene: TRBV7-2; clone size: -; D gene: TRBD1; J gene: TRBJ1-4; CDR3 protein: CASSFQGAGEKLFF; CDR3 DNA: TGTGCCAGCAGCTTCCAGGGGGCTGGTGAAAAACTGTTTTTT
V gene: TRBV9; clone size: -; D gene: TRBD2; J gene: TRBJ2-1; CDR3 protein: CASSAPSGSSNEQFF; CDR3 DNA: TGTGCCAGCAGCGCGCCTAGCGGGAGTTCGAATGAGCAGTTCTTC
V gene: TRBV28; clone size: -; D gene: TRBD1; J gene: TRBJ1-5; CDR3 protein: CASSQQGTSNQPQHF; CDR3 DNA: TGTGCCAGCAGTCAACAGGGGACGAGCAATCAGCCCCAGCATTTT
V gene: TRBV3-1/TRBV3-2; clone size: -; D gene: TRBD2; J gene: TRBJ2-6; CDR3 protein: CASRKTSGRDLSGANVLTF; CDR3 DNA: TGTGCCAGCAGAAAAACTAGCGGGAGAGACCTCTCTGGGGCCAACGTCCTGACTTTC
V gene: TRBV9; clone size: -; D gene: TRBD2; J gene: TRBJ2-1; CDR3 protein: CASSRSSGYYNEQFF; CDR3 DNA: TGTGCCAGCAGCCGGTCTAGCGGTTACTACAATGAGCAGTTCTTC
V gene: TRBV4-2; clone size: -; D gene: -; J gene: TRBJ2-7; CDR3 protein: CASSQDGSYEQYF; CDR3 DNA: TGTGCCAGCAGCCAAGACGGATCCTACGAGCAGTACTTC
V gene: TRBV27; clone size: once; D gene: -; J gene: TRBJ1-5; CDR3 protein: CASSLTPPGVSNQPQHF; CDR3 DNA: TGTGCCAGCAGTTTAACTCCTCCCGGGGTGAGCAATCAGCCCCAGCATTTT
V gene: TRBV27; clone size: -; D gene: -; J gene: TRBJ1-5; CDR3 protein: CASSFSILSNQPQHF; CDR3 DNA: TGTGCCAGCAGTTTTTCTATCTTGAGTAATCAGCCCCAGCATTTT
V gene: TRBV5-8; clone size: -; D gene: -; J gene: TRBJ1-1; CDR3 protein: CASTIEGGGNTEAFF; CDR3 DNA: TGTGCCAGCACCATTGAAGGTGGAGGGAACACTGAAGCTTTCTTT
V gene: TRBV11-2; clone size: -; D gene: TRBD1; J gene: TRBJ2-2; CDR3 protein: CASRFTGVLGELFF; CDR3 DNA: TGTGCCAGCAGATTTACAGGGGTGCTTGGGGAGCTGTTTTTT
V gene: TRBV29-1; clone size: -; D gene: -; J gene: TRBJ1-4; CDR3 protein: CSAGGASSEKLFF; CDR3 DNA: TGCAGCGCCGGGGGCGCCTCCAGCGAAAAACTGTTTTTT
V gene: TRBV6-2/TRBV6-3; clone size: -; D gene: TRBD1; J gene: TRBJ2-7; CDR3 protein: CASSYLGQGDEQYF; CDR3 DNA: TGTGCCAGCAGTTACCTCGGCCAGGGGGACGAGCAGTACTTC
V gene: TRBV28; clone size: -; D gene: -; J gene: TRBJ2-1; CDR3 protein: CASSQWIHEQFF; CDR3 DNA: TGTGCCAGCAGTCAATGGATACATGAGCAGTTCTTC
V gene: TRBV6-4; clone size: -; D gene: -; J gene: TRBJ2-7; CDR3 protein: CASSDSKGLYEQYF; CDR3 DNA: TGTGCCAGCAGTGACTCGAAGGGGCTCTACGAGCAGTACTTC
V gene: TRBV24-1; clone size: -; D gene: -; J gene: TRBJ2-7; CDR3 protein: CATSDASRIEQYF; CDR3 DNA: TGTGCCACCAGTGATGCTTCCAGAATTGAGCAGTACTTC
V gene: TRBV11-3; clone size: -; D gene: -; J gene: TRBJ2-1; CDR3 protein: CASSLSRTGEQFF; CDR3 DNA: TGTGCCAGCAGCTTATCGAGGACCGGTGAGCAGTTCTTC
V gene: TRBV7-9; clone size: -; D gene: -; J gene: TRBJ1-2; CDR3 protein: CASSGYREDYGYTF; CDR3 DNA: TGTGCCAGCAGCGGATACAGGGAGGACTATGGCTACACCTTC
V gene: TRBV28; clone size: -; D gene: -; J gene: TRBJ1-1; CDR3 protein: CASSLLRLARDGTEAFF; CDR3 DNA: TGTGCCAGCAGTTTACTACGACTTGCCCGAGACGGGACTGAAGCTTTCTTT